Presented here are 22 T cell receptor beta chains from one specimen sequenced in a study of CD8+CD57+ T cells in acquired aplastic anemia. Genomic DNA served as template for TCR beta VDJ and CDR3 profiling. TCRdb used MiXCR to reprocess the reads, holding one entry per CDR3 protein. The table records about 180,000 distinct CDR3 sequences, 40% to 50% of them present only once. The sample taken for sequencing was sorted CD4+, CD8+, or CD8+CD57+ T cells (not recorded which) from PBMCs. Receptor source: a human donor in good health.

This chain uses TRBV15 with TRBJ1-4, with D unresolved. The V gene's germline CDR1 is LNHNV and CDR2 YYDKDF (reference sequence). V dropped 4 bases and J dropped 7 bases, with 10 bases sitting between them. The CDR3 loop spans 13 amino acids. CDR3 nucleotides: TGTGCCACCAGCACAGATAACAGTGAAAAACTGTTTTTT. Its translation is CATSTDNSEKLFF.

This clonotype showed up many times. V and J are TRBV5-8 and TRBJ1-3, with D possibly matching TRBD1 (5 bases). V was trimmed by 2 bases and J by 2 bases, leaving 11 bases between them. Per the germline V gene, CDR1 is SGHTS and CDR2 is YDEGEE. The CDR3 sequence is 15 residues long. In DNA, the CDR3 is TGTGCCAGCAGCTTTAACGGCAGGGCTGGAAACACCATATATTTT. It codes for CASSFNGRAGNTIYF.

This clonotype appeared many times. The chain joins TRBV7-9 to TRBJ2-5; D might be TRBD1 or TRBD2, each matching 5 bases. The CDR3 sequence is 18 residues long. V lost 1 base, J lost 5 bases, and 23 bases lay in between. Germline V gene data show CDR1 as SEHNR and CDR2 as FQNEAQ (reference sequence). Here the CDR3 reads CASSLGEYSGDLRETQYF. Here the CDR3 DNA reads TGTGCCAGCAGCTTAGGGGAGTACTCTGGGGACCTCCGGGAGACCCAGTACTTC.

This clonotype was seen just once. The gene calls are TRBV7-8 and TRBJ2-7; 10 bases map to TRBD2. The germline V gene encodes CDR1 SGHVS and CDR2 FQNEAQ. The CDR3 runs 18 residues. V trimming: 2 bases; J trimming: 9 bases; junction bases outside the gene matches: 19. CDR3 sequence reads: CASSLFRGLAETSGGQYF. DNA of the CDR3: TGTGCCAGCAGCTTATTTCGAGGACTAGCGGAAACATCAGGGGGGCAGTACTTC.

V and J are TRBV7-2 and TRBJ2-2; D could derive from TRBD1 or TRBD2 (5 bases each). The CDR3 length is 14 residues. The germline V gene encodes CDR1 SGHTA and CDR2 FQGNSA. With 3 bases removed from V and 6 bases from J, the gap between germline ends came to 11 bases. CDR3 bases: TGTGCCAGCAGCTTTCAGGGCGGGTCCGGGGAGCTGTTTTTT. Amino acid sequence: CASSFQGGSGELFF.

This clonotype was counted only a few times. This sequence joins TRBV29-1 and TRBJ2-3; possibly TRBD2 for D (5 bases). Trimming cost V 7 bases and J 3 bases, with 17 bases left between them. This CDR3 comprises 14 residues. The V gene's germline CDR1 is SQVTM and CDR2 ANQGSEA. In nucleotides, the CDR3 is TGCAGCGGAGATCCCGGGGTTAGTACAGATACGCAGTATTTT. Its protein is CSGDPGVSTDTQYF.

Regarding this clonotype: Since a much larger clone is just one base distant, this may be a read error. In DNA, the CDR3 is TGTGCCAGCTCCAGTGGGTCCCAGTTCTTC. Protein product: CASSSGSQFF. J is TRBJ2-1 and V is TRBV27; D is unclear. Germline V gene sequence: CDR1 MNHEY, CDR2 SMNVEV (reference sequence). The CDR3 is 10 amino acids. Trimming pared 8 bases from V and 13 bases from J, leaving 12 bases between.

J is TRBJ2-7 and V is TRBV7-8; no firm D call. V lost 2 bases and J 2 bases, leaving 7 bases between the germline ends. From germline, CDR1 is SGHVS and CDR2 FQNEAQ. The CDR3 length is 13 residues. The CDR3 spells CASSLLVPYEQYF. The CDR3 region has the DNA TGTGCCAGCAGCTTACTAGTCCCCTACGAGCAGTACTTC.

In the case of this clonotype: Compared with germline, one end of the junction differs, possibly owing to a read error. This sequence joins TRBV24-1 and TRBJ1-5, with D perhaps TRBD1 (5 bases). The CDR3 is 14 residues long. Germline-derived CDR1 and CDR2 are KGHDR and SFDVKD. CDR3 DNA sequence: TGTGCCACCGCGGGGCCACTTAGCAAACAGCCCCAGCATTTT. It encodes CATAGPLSKQPQHF.

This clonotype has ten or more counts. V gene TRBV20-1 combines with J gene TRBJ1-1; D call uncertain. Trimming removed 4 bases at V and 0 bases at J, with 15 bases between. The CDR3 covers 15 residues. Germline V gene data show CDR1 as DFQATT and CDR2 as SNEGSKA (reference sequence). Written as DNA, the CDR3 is TGCAGTGCTAAATGGACGGTTATGCTGAACACTGAAGCTTTCTTT. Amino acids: CSAKWTVMLNTEAFF.

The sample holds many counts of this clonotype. CDR3 DNA: TGCAGTGCTAGTGTTAGCGGCACAGATACGCAGTATTTT. It is translated as CSASVSGTDTQYF. V gene TRBV20-1 combines with J gene TRBJ2-3; perhaps TRBD2 as D (5 bases). The CDR3 extends over 13 amino acids. Looked up from germline, CDR1 is DFQATT and CDR2 is SNEGSKA (reference sequence). Trimming took 3 bases from V and 1 from J, leaving 8 bases between them.

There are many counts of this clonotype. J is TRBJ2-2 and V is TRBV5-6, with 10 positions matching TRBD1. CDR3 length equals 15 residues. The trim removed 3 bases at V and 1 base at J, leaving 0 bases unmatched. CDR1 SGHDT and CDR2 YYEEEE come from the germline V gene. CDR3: CASSWDRGNTGELFF. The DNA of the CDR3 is TGTGCCAGCAGCTGGGACAGGGGGAACACCGGGGAGCTGTTTTTT.

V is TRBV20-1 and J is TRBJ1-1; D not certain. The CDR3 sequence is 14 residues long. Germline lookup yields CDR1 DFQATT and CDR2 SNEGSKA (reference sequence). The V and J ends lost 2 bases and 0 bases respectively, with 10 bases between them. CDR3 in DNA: TGCAGTGCTAGACGCCCAGATATGAACACTGAAGCTTTCTTT. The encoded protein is CSARRPDMNTEAFF.

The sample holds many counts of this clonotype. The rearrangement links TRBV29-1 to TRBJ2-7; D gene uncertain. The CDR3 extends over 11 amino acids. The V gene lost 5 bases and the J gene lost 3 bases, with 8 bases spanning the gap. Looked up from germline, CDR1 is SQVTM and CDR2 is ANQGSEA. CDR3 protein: CSVQANYEQYF. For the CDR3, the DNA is TGCAGCGTTCAAGCAAACTACGAGCAGTACTTC.

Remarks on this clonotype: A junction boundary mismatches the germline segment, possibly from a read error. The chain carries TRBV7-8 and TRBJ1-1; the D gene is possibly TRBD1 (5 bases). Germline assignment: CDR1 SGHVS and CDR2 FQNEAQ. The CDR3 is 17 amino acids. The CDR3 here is CASSTLWGRAMYTEAFF. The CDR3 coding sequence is TGTGCCAGTAGCACGCTCTGGGGCCGAGCCATGTACACTGAAGCCTTCTTT.

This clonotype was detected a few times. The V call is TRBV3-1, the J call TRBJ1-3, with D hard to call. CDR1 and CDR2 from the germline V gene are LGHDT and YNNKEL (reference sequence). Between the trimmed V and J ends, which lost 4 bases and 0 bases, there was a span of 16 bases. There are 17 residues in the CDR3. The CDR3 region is CASSREGKSRSGNTIYF. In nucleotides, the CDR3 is TGTGCCAGCAGCCGAGAGGGAAAGTCCCGCTCTGGAAACACCATATATTTT.

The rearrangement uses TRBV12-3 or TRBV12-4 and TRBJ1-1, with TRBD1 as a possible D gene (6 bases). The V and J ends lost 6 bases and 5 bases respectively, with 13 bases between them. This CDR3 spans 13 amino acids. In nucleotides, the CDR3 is TGTGCCAGCAGGTCGGGGGGCTGGACTGAAGCTTTCTTT. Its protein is CASRSGGWTEAFF.

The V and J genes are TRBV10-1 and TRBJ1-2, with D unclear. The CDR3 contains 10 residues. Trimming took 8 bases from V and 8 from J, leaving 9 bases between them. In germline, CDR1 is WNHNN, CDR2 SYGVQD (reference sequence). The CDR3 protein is CASVVRGYTF. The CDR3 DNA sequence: TGCGCCAGCGTCGTCAGGGGCTACACCTTC.

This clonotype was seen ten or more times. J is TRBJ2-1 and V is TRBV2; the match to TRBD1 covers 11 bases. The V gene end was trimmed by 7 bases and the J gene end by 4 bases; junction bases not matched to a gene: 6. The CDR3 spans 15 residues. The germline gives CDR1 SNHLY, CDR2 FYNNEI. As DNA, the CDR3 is TGTGCCAGCACTCAGGACAGGGGGCTTTACAATGAGCAGTTCTTC. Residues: CASTQDRGLYNEQFF.

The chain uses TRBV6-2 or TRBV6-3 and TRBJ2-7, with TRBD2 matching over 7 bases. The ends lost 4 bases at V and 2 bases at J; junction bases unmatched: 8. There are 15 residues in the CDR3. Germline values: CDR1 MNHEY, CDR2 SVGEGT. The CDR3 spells CASSSRTRPPYEQYF. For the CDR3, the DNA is TGTGCCAGCAGTTCTCGGACTAGACCTCCCTACGAGCAGTACTTC.

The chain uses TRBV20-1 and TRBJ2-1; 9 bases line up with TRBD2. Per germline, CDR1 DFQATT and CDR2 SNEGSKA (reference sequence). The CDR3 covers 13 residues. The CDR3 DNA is TGCAGCGGGAAGACTAGCGGTTACAATGAGCAGTTCTTC. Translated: CSGKTSGYNEQFF.

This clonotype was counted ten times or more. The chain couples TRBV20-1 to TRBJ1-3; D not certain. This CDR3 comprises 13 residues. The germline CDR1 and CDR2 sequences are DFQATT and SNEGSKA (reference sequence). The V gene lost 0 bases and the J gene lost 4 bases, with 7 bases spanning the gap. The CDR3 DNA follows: TGCAGTGCTAGAGATCTTTCGGGAAACACCATATATTTT. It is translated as CSARDLSGNTIYF.